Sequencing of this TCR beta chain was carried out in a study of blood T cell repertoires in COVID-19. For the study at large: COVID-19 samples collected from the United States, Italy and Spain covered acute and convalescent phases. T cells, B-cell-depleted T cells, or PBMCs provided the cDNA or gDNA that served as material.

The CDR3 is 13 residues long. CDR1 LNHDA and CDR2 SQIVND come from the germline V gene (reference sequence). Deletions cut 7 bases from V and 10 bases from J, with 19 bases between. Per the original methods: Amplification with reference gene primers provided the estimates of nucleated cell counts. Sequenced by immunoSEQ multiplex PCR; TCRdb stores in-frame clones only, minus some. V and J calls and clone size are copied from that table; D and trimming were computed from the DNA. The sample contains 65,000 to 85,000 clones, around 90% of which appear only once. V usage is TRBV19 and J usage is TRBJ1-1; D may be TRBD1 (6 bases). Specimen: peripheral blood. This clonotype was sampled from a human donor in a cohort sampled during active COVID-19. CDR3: CASTPGDRKLAFF. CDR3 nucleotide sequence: TGTGCCAGTACCCCAGGCGACAGGAAGTTAGCTTTCTTT.